The source of this T cell receptor beta chain is a study of siplizumab effects on memory and regulatory T cells. Between the trimmed V and J ends, which lost 7 bases and 4 bases, there was a span of 10 bases. The CDR3 extends over 13 amino acids. Germline V gives CDR1 MGHRA, CDR2 YSYEKL. As regards this clone: The antigen is unknown.

Here immunoSEQ multiplex PCR was the method, and the copy in TCRdb shows in-frame clones only, minus some. Found here are under 130,000 clones, about 92% of them singletons; the top ten hold 0.32%. Study-wide points: There was no confirmation of the suppressive function of proliferating Tregs from siplizumab cultures. Unstimulated subsets captured only a minor fraction of alloreactive clones.

The sample comprised CD4+ T cells sorted from blood. The sequence derives from a human donor in good health. The V and J genes are TRBV4-1 and TRBJ2-2, with D possibly matching TRBD2 (5 bases). The CDR3 DNA sequence: TGCGCCAGCACCGAACGGGGCACCGGGGAGCTGTTTTTT. It translates to CASTERGTGELFF.